This is a list of T cell receptor beta chains from one sample in a study of Ad26.COV2.S vaccination and SARS-CoV-2 variants. TCRdb keeps only in-frame clones here, not all; method: immunoSEQ multiplex PCR. The sample yields 430,000 or so clones, 90% seen once. Sequencing used peripheral blood, obtained in a trial of Ad26.COV2.S vaccine versus placebo. The receptors shown here come from a person between 18 and 60 years old who received the Ad26.COV2.S COVID-19 vaccine or a placebo. Each CDR3 is given with its conserved first and last residue. Fields, in order: clone size, CDR3 length, D gene, J gene, V gene, CDR3 protein, CDR3 DNA. A D gene is named only where the DNA matches it firmly. The size of a clone is reported for some rows only, either as once, few or many, or as a class for expanded clones.

>.|19|TRBD2|TRBJ2-1|TRBV2
CATRRGSASGGRGYNEQFF
TGTGCCACACGCCGTGGGTCGGCCTCGGGCGGGAGGGGGTACAATGAGCAGTTCTTC
>.|15|TRBD1|TRBJ2-2|TRBV7-2
CASSSGTGVAGELFF
TGTGCCAGCAGCTCAGGGACAGGGGTTGCCGGGGAGCTGTTTTTT
>.|14|TRBD1|TRBJ2-3|TRBV9
CATRRQGPTDTQYF
TGTGCCACCAGGAGACAGGGTCCCACAGATACGCAGTATTTT
>.|13|.|TRBJ2-7|TRBV5-4
CASSGGGSHEQYF
TGTGCCAGCTCAGGTGGGGGGAGCCACGAGCAGTACTTC
>few|15|TRBD2|TRBJ2-5|TRBV27
CASSLGTSVQETQYF
TGTGCCAGCAGTTTAGGGACTAGCGTACAAGAGACCCAGTACTTC
>.|14|TRBD1|TRBJ1-2|TRBV18
CASSPGQDSPGYTF
TGTGCCAGCTCACCGGGACAGGATTCGCCAGGCTACACCTTC
>.|14|TRBD1|TRBJ1-2|TRBV6-5
CASSYTGASRGYTF
TGTGCCAGCAGTTACACAGGGGCCTCTAGAGGCTACACCTTC
>.|16|TRBD2|TRBJ2-7|TRBV5-1
CASRPVGLAGGYEQYF
TGCGCCAGCAGACCCGTGGGACTAGCGGGAGGGTACGAGCAGTACTTC
>.|14|TRBD1|TRBJ1-2|TRBV7-2
CASSIDRGRLGYTF
TGTGCCAGCAGCATAGACAGGGGGCGTCTCGGCTACACCTTC
>.|18|TRBD2|TRBJ2-7|TRBV5-3
CARSLYEGGVRDIYEQYF
TGTGCCAGAAGCTTGTACGAGGGAGGGGTGCGGGATATCTACGAGCAGTACTTC
>.|12|.|TRBJ2-7|TRBV10-3
CAIAENPYEQYF
TGTGCCATCGCGGAGAACCCCTACGAGCAGTACTTC
>.|17|TRBD2|TRBJ2-3|TRBV12-5
CASGLIPTSASTDTQYF
TGTGCTAGTGGTTTGATCCCGACTAGCGCTAGCACAGATACGCAGTATTTT
>.|15|TRBD2|TRBJ2-1|TRBV7-9
CASSPRLALYNEQFF
TGTGCCAGCAGCCCCCGACTAGCCCTCTACAATGAGCAGTTCTTC
>.|16|TRBD1|TRBJ1-2|TRBV28
CASSLFAGGLNYGYTF
TGTGCCAGCAGCCTCTTTGCAGGGGGCTTAAACTATGGCTACACCTTC
>.|12|.|TRBJ1-1|TRBV2
CASSWVGSEAFF
TGTGCCAGCAGTTGGGTTGGCAGTGAAGCTTTCTTT
>.|14|.|TRBJ1-2|TRBV7-9
CASSSLGLDYGYTF
TGTGCCAGCAGCAGTTTGGGGTTAGACTATGGCTACACCTTC
>.|15|.|TRBJ2-7|TRBV5-4
CASSSQGSSVREQYF
TGTGCCAGCAGCTCACAGGGTTCATCGGTCCGCGAGCAGTACTTC
>.|15|TRBD1|TRBJ2-7|TRBV28
CASSPETGRSYEQYF
TGTGCCAGCAGCCCGGAGACAGGGCGTTCCTACGAGCAGTACTTC
>once|16|.|TRBJ2-7|TRBV7-9
CASSLTRPTATYEQYF
TGTGCCAGCAGCTTAACCCGTCCGACAGCCACCTACGAGCAGTACTTC
>.|13|.|TRBJ2-7|TRBV4-2
CASSQDYGGEQYF
TGTGCCAGCAGCCAAGATTACGGCGGCGAGCAGTACTTC
>.|13|TRBD1|TRBJ1-2|TRBV12-3/TRBV12-4
CASSRDRSHGYTF
TGTGCCAGCAGCCGGGACAGAAGCCATGGCTACACCTTC
>few|16|.|TRBJ1-3|TRBV5-1
CASSLDVGSTGNTIYF
TGCGCCAGCAGCTTGGATGTGGGATCTACTGGAAACACCATATATTTT
>.|13|.|TRBJ2-7|TRBV19
CASSITPRNEQYF
TGTGCCAGTAGTATCACTCCTAGGAACGAGCAGTACTTC
>.|13|.|TRBJ2-5|TRBV19
CASSIRLQETQYF
TGTGCCAGTAGTATTCGCCTTCAAGAGACCCAGTACTTC
>.|16|TRBD1|TRBJ1-4|TRBV4-3
CASSQGSGQANEKLFF
TGCGCCAGCAGCCAGGGCTCGGGACAGGCAAATGAAAAACTGTTTTTT
>.|15|.|TRBJ2-3|TRBV4-3
CASSQEWAGGDTQYF
TGCGCCAGCAGCCAAGAATGGGCGGGCGGCGATACGCAGTATTTT
>.|16|.|TRBJ1-2|TRBV5-6
CASSLELQGTNYGYTF
TGTGCCAGCAGCTTGGAGCTCCAGGGGACTAACTATGGCTACACCTTC
>.|15|.|TRBJ2-1|TRBV29-1
CSVGPRGAQYNEQFF
TGCAGCGTTGGACCTAGGGGAGCCCAATACAATGAGCAGTTCTTC
>.|13|.|TRBJ2-1|TRBV6-5
CASSWTRYNEQFF
TGTGCCAGCAGTTGGACGAGATACAATGAGCAGTTCTTC
>once|15|.|TRBJ1-4|TRBV9
CASSLGASHNEKLFF
TGTGCCAGCAGCCTGGGGGCGTCCCATAATGAAAAACTGTTTTTT
>.|12|.|TRBJ2-7|TRBV30
CAWTRDNYEQYF
TGTGCCTGGACGAGAGATAACTACGAGCAGTACTTC
>.|15|.|TRBJ2-5|TRBV12-5
CASGTPDSPKGTQYF
TGTGCTAGTGGTACCCCTGACAGCCCTAAAGGGACCCAGTACTTC
>.|14|TRBD1|TRBJ2-7|TRBV6-5
CASSRRQGSHEQYF
TGTGCCAGCAGTCGACGACAGGGCTCACACGAGCAGTACTTC
>.|16|TRBD2|TRBJ2-3|TRBV7-8
CASSPGLAGGPDTQYF
TGTGCCAGCAGCCCCGGACTAGCGGGAGGTCCAGATACGCAGTATTTT
>.|16|TRBD1|TRBJ2-7|TRBV28
CASSYTRDRANYEQYF
TGTGCCAGCAGCTATACCCGGGACAGGGCGAACTACGAGCAGTACTTC
>.|17|TRBD2|TRBJ2-3|TRBV4-1
CASSQGERELSTDTQYF
TGCGCCAGCAGCCAAGGAGAGCGGGAGCTCAGCACAGATACGCAGTATTTT
>.|15|.|TRBJ1-1|TRBV7-8
CASSPHGASHTEAFF
TGTGCCAGCAGCCCCCATGGGGCTTCACACACTGAAGCTTTCTTT
>.|13|.|TRBJ2-7|TRBV20-1
CSASIQAPYEQYF
TGCAGTGCTAGTATCCAAGCTCCCTACGAGCAGTACTTC